These 31 T cell receptor beta chains came from one sample sequenced in a study of blood T cells in healthy people across ages (dated by TCRdb to 2015 to 2017). Library preparation employed 5' RACE. TCRdb records Illumina HiSeq 2500 as the sequencer. A second roughly 6 to 12 cycle PCR used a sample-barcoded 5' primer and a J-beta primer mix. The raw public data were reprocessed by TCRdb itself: fastp quality trimming at Q25, MiXCR clonotype calling, in-frame beta chains only. Rows with one shared CDR3 protein collapse into an entry with the most common genes and DNA. The table for this sample lists around 1,500,000 distinct CDR3 sequences; roughly 27% of them were counted only once. The biggest ten clones account for 7.7% of the sample. The sequencing input was blood. The receptors were sampled from a woman under 40 in good health.

J is TRBJ1-1 and V is TRBV5-1; weak D call: TRBD1 (5 bases). V was cut by 4 bases and J by 0 bases, with 10 bases left in between. There are 14 residues in the CDR3. Germline V lookup: CDR1 SGHRS, CDR2 YFSETQ. CDR3 sequence (DNA): TGCGCCAGCAGCACGGACACGCTGAACACTGAAGCTTTCTTT. Residues: CASSTDTLNTEAFF. The entire variable domain, with the rest obtained from reference TRBV5-1 and TRBJ1-1, is as follows: KAGVTQTPRYLIKTRGQQVTLSCSPISGHRSVSWYQQTPGQGLQFLFEYFSETQRNKGNFPGRFSGRQFSNSRSEMNVSTLELGDSALYLCASSTDTLNTEAFFGQGTRLTVV.

The gene calls are TRBV28 and TRBJ2-3; 8 nucleotides align to TRBD2. The CDR3 is 15 residues long. Germline CDR1 is MDHEN and CDR2 is SYDVKM. J lost 4 bases, V lost 10 bases, and 13 bases had no gene match. In DNA, the CDR3 is TGTGCCACTACGCCCCCGGGACTAGATCCAGATACGCAGTATTTT. Encoded protein: CATTPPGLDPDTQYF.

The table lists this clonotype with a few counts. The J gene is TRBJ1-2, the V gene TRBV29-1; 10 bases line up with TRBD1. Germline lookup yields CDR1 SQVTM and CDR2 ANQGSEA. The junction had 15 bases not matched to a gene; V was cut back by 7 bases and J by 4 bases. The CDR3 length is 16 residues. Written as DNA, the CDR3 is TGCAGCGCTGCCGGGACAGGGGATGGTTTAGGCTATGGCTACACCTTC. Its translation is CSAAGTGDGLGYGYTF.

This clonotype was seen only a few times. The chain links TRBV9 to TRBJ2-3; D unresolved. The CDR3 consists of 14 residues. Trimming took off 4 bases at V and 5 bases at J, with 14 bases between the two ends. From germline, CDR1 is SGDLS and CDR2 YYNGEE. The CDR3 DNA follows: TGTGCCAGCAGCTCCCGGGCGACGCTAGATACGCAGTATTTT. Amino acid sequence: CASSSRATLDTQYF.

Only a few counts were recorded for this clonotype. The genes are TRBV20-1 and TRBJ2-7; maybe TRBD2 (5 bases). The germline gives CDR1 DFQATT, CDR2 SNEGSKA (reference sequence). Trimming stripped 0 bases from V and 6 bases from J, with 15 bases between. The CDR3 is made up of 14 amino acids. The CDR3 here is CSAREQRGWLEQYF. For the CDR3, the DNA is TGCAGTGCTAGAGAGCAGCGAGGGTGGCTCGAGCAGTACTTC.

The chain carries TRBV12-3 or TRBV12-4 and TRBJ1-6; 7 bases are shared with TRBD1. The ends lost 6 bases at V and 7 bases at J; junction bases unmatched: 6. The CDR3 covers 14 residues. The chain's CDR3 is CASSDRDWNSPLHF. CDR3 in DNA: TGTGCCAGCAGCGACAGGGACTGGAATTCACCCCTCCACTTT.

In this sample, this clonotype turned up many times. The rearrangement uses TRBV7-9 and TRBJ2-3, with 7 nucleotides matching TRBD1. The CDR3 has 15 residues. The V gene's germline CDR1 is SEHNR and CDR2 FQNEAQ (reference sequence). J was trimmed by 1 base and V by 0 bases; bases with no gene match: 1. The CDR3 DNA follows: TGTGCCAGCAGCTTAGCGGGGACAGGCACAGATACGCAGTATTTT. This translates into CASSLAGTGTDTQYF.

Points on this clonotype: A much larger clone sits a single nucleotide away, making a read error possible. The CDR3 protein is CASSLSSVSPLGTQYF. The CDR3 DNA reads as TGTGCCAGCAGCTTGAGTAGCGTCAGCCCCCTAGGGACCCAGTACTTC. The chain links TRBV7-2 to TRBJ2-5; possible D gene TRBD2, 5 bases. CDR1 and CDR2 (germline): SGHTA, FQGNSA. The CDR3 extends over 16 amino acids. The germline V and J ends were trimmed by 3 bases and 7 bases, with 21 bases remaining between them. The whole variable domain, remainder taken from reference TRBV7-2 and TRBJ2-5, is GAGVSQSPSNKVTEKGKDVELRCDPISGHTALYWYRQSLGQGLEFLIYFQGNSAPDKSGLPSDRFSAERTGGSVSTLTIQRTQQEDSAVYLCASSLSSVSPLGTQYFGPGTRLLVL.

This clonotype was seen a few times. This chain links TRBV7-9 with TRBJ1-2; no firm D call. Trimming stripped 4 bases from V and 3 bases from J, with 12 bases between. Germline assignment: CDR1 SEHNR and CDR2 FQNEAQ (reference sequence). The CDR3 loop spans 14 amino acids. The CDR3: CASSSSGIYYGYTF. The DNA for the CDR3 is TGTGCCAGCAGCTCCAGTGGGATATACTATGGCTACACCTTC.

The chain joins TRBV5-1 to TRBJ2-5; perhaps D is TRBD1 or TRBD2 (5 bases each). The CDR3 has 14 amino acids. Trimming cost V 1 base and J 4 bases, with 11 bases left between them. The germline gives CDR1 SGHRS, CDR2 YFSETQ. Here the CDR3 DNA reads TGCGCCAGCAGCTTGCCGGGGCCGAGAGAGACCCAGTACTTC. This codes for CASSLPGPRETQYF.

A note on this clonotype: This sequence may be a read error, since a much larger clone differs from it by one base. The genes are TRBV7-9 and TRBJ1-2, with D unresolved. The ends were cut back, 2 bases at V and 4 bases at J, with 8 bases in the middle. The length of the CDR3 is 13 residues. The V gene's germline CDR1 is SEHNR and CDR2 FQNEAQ (reference sequence). CDR3 loop: CASSLNAGYGYTF. Here the CDR3 DNA reads TGTGCCAGCAGCTTAAACGCGGGCTATGGCTACACCTTC. Full variable domain (remainder filled in from reference TRBV7-9 and TRBJ1-2): DTGVSQNPRHKITKRGQNVTFRCDPISEHNRLYWYRQTLGQGPEFLTYFQNEAQLEKSRLLSDRFSAERPKGSFSTLEIQRTEQGDSAMYLCASSLNAGYGYTFGSGTRLTVV.

This chain connects TRBV28 to TRBJ2-4, with TRBD1 as a possible D gene (6 bases). Germline V gene data show CDR1 as MDHEN and CDR2 as SYDVKM. There are 12 residues in the CDR3. The V end was cut by 3 bases, the J end by 7 bases, with 7 bases between. In DNA form, the CDR3 reads TGTGCCAGCAGTTTCCAGGGGAACATTCAGTACTTC. Translated: CASSFQGNIQYF.

V gene TRBV7-2 combines with J gene TRBJ2-5; TRBD2 agrees at 10 bases. The CDR3 runs to 14 residues. Germline-derived CDR1 and CDR2 are SGHTA and FQGNSA. V shed 5 bases and J 4 bases; nucleotides not matched to a gene: 4. The CDR3 nucleotides read TGTGCCAGCAGCGAGCGGGAGGGCCTAGAGACCCAGTACTTC. It specifies CASSEREGLETQYF.

This clonotype was counted many times. The rearrangement uses TRBV9 and TRBJ2-1, with D possibly being TRBD2 (6 bases). The CDR3 runs 14 residues. Between the trimmed V and J ends, which lost 1 base and 5 bases, there was a span of 10 bases. Germline V gene sequence: CDR1 SGDLS, CDR2 YYNGEE. The CDR3 loop is CASSVLARDNEQFF. The CDR3 coding sequence is TGTGCCAGCAGCGTACTAGCGCGAGACAATGAGCAGTTCTTC.

The chain couples TRBV5-1 to TRBJ2-5; D is perhaps TRBD2 (6 bases). The V gene lost 3 bases and the J gene lost 2 bases, with 23 bases spanning the gap. CDR1 and CDR2 from the germline V gene are SGHRS and YFSETQ. The CDR3 covers 18 residues. The DNA for the CDR3 is TGCGCCAGCAGCTGGACCTTACAAAGGCAGGGAGGTCAAGAGACCCAGTACTTC. This encodes CASSWTLQRQGGQETQYF.

This clonotype turned up a few times. The chain uses TRBV11-2 and TRBJ2-1, with 9 bases aligning to TRBD2. The end of the DNA is better explained by TRBJ2-7, so the J call may be wrong. There are 15 residues in the CDR3. Germline lookup yields CDR1 SGHAT and CDR2 FQNNGV. CDR3 sequence reads: CASSFYSGGYNEQYF. The CDR3 DNA follows: TGTGCCAGCAGCTTTTATAGCGGGGGATACAATGAGCAGTACTTC.

The rearrangement uses TRBV12-3 or TRBV12-4 and TRBJ1-4, with no clear D. V was pared by 3 bases and J by 10 bases, with 21 bases between. The CDR3 sequence is 16 residues long. The CDR3 coding sequence is TGTGCCAGCAGTTTTAGTTCGGGGTCATGGGAAGGAAAACTGTTTTTT. Protein: CASSFSSGSWEGKLFF.

The V and J genes are TRBV12-5 and TRBJ2-3; 14 positions match TRBD2. From germline, CDR1 is LGHNT and CDR2 FRNRAP. The CDR3 loop spans 14 amino acids. V lost 4 bases to trimming and J lost 6 bases; unmatched junction nucleotides: 0. The CDR3 coding sequence is TGTGCTAGTGGTTGGACTAGCGGGAGGGATACGCAGTATTTT. Its protein product is CASGWTSGRDTQYF.

This chain uses TRBV7-2 with TRBJ2-1, with 7 bases lining up with TRBD2. From germline, CDR1 is SGHTA and CDR2 FQGNSA. Germline trimming cut 5 bases from V and 4 bases from J; bases unmatched to any gene: 8. CDR3 size: 15 residues. CDR3 protein: CASSASGVLYNEQFF. DNA for the CDR3: TGTGCCAGCAGCGCGAGCGGGGTGTTATACAATGAGCAGTTCTTC. Filled out from reference TRBV7-2 and TRBJ2-1, the complete variable domain reads GAGVSQSPSNKVTEKGKDVELRCDPISGHTALYWYRQSLGQGLEFLIYFQGNSAPDKSGLPSDRFSAERTGGSVSTLTIQRTQQEDSAVYLCASSASGVLYNEQFFGPGTRLTVL.

This clonotype was seen a handful of times. V and J are TRBV29-1 and TRBJ2-3; D may be TRBD2 (7 bases). The CDR3 consists of 12 residues. From germline, CDR1 is SQVTM and CDR2 ANQGSEA. V gave up 4 bases and J gave up 6 bases, with 11 bases separating them. CDR3 amino acids: CSVVAGADTQYF. The CDR3 nucleotides are TGCAGCGTTGTGGCGGGGGCGGATACGCAGTATTTT.

This chain links TRBV10-1 with TRBJ2-3; 8 nucleotides agree with TRBD2. From germline, CDR1 is WNHNN and CDR2 SYGVQD (reference sequence). Unmatched junction bases numbered 7, after V lost 6 bases and J lost 2 bases. This CDR3 is built from 15 residues. As DNA, the CDR3 is TGCGCCAGCAGCGCTCGGCGGGGGGTCACAGATACGCAGTATTTT. Its translation is CASSARRGVTDTQYF.

The genes are TRBV6-6 and TRBJ2-1; D is undetermined. There are 14 residues in the CDR3. Germline V gene sequence: CDR1 MNHNY, CDR2 SVGAGI (reference sequence). The V gene lost 6 bases and the J gene lost 5 bases, with 14 bases spanning the gap. The CDR3 bases are TGTGCCAGCAGGTCGGGCTCAGGTAACAATGAGCAGTTCTTC. This translates into CASRSGSGNNEQFF.

This clonotype was seen more than once but under ten times. J is TRBJ2-3 and V is TRBV5-1; TRBD2 matches at 7 bases. V was pared by 4 bases and J by 2 bases, with 4 bases of the junction left unmatched. The CDR3 totals 14 residues. Germline CDR1 is SGHRS and CDR2 is YFSETQ. The CDR3 loop is CASSVGGNTDTQYF. The CDR3 DNA follows: TGCGCCAGCAGCGTCGGGGGGAACACAGATACGCAGTATTTT.

The CDR3 coding sequence is TGCAGTGCTAGAGATGGTCAGGGTGGCACTGAAGCTTTCTTT. Translation gives CSARDGQGGTEAFF. This chain links TRBV20-1 with TRBJ1-1; tentatively, D is TRBD1 (5 bases). Germline CDR1 DFQATT, CDR2 SNEGSKA (reference sequence). V was pared by 0 bases and J by 4 bases, with 12 bases between. There are 14 residues in the CDR3.

This clonotype was observed at least ten times. The rearrangement uses TRBV20-1 and TRBJ2-3; D might be TRBD2 (6 bases). Trimming took off 6 bases at V and 3 bases at J, with 16 bases between the two ends. Germline V CDR1 and CDR2: DFQATT, SNEGSKA (reference sequence). This CDR3 spans 14 amino acids. In nucleotides, the CDR3 is TGCAGTGCAAACCCTGGGGGGAGAACAGATACGCAGTATTTT. Translated, it gives CSANPGGRTDTQYF.

This clonotype has a count of ten or more. The V and J genes are TRBV29-1 and TRBJ1-2; 7 bases line up with TRBD1. The CDR3 extends over 13 amino acids. Germline CDR1 SQVTM, CDR2 ANQGSEA. The V gene end was trimmed by 3 bases and the J gene end by 1 base; junction bases not matched to a gene: 2. The CDR3 spells CSVDQGVNYGYTF. Here the CDR3 DNA reads TGCAGCGTTGATCAGGGGGTTAACTATGGCTACACCTTC.

This clonotype came up a few times. The V call is TRBV7-6, the J call TRBJ2-5; D not resolved. V lost 2 bases to trimming and J lost 6 bases, with 10 bases between them. CDR1 SGHVS and CDR2 FNYEAQ come from the germline V gene. The CDR3 loop spans 13 amino acids. The CDR3 DNA reads TGTGCCAGCAGCTTATCGGCCATTCAGACCCAGTACTTC. Its protein is CASSLSAIQTQYF.

This clonotype has only a few counts. The chain uses TRBV2 and TRBJ2-7; D is unresolved. The CDR3 length is 14 residues. The V gene's germline CDR1 is SNHLY and CDR2 FYNNEI. The V and J ends lost 8 bases and 3 bases respectively, with 17 bases between them. The CDR3 here is CASVLQDPFYEQYF. CDR3 DNA sequence: TGTGCCAGCGTCCTTCAGGACCCATTCTACGAGCAGTACTTC.

The rearrangement uses TRBV20-1 and TRBJ2-5, with 7 nucleotides matching TRBD1. The germline V gene has CDR1 DFQATT and CDR2 SNEGSKA (reference sequence). The V segment lost 2 bases and the J segment 2 bases; nucleotides outside the gene matches: 8. The CDR3 runs 15 residues. CDR3 DNA sequence: TGCAGTGCTAGAAAGAGGGGGACAGTTCAAGAGACCCAGTACTTC. Translating gives CSARKRGTVQETQYF.

This rearrangement joins TRBV29-1 to TRBJ2-1, with D maybe TRBD1 (5 bases). Trimming shortened V by 7 bases and J by 15 bases, and 22 bases separated the two germline ends. The CDR3 spans 12 residues. Germline values: CDR1 SQVTM, CDR2 ANQGSEA. CDR3 loop: CSGQTAYNGRFF. The CDR3 DNA is TGCAGCGGACAGACAGCCTACAATGGGCGGTTCTTC.

This chain links TRBV25-1 with TRBJ1-2, with 7 bases fitting TRBD1. This CDR3 contains 12 residues. J lost 2 bases, V lost 8 bases, and 2 bases had no gene match. The germline CDR1 and CDR2 sequences are MGHDK and SYGVNS. The CDR3: CASQTGNYGYTF. CDR3 in DNA: TGTGCCAGCCAGACAGGGAACTATGGCTACACCTTC.